This note documents a single T cell receptor beta chain sequence. Its specificity is not known. Overall study findings and caveats: Greatest tumor Treg TCR overlap was with tumor naive CD4+ cells.

There are 14 residues in the CDR3. Germline CDR1 reads MNHNS; CDR2 reads SASEGT. Trimming cost V 7 bases and J 7 bases; bases outside gene matches: 8. TCRdb reprocessed the 5' RACE reads with MiXCR, giving one entry per CDR3 protein. The data contain nearly 55,000 distinct CDR3 sequences, more than 20% of them singletons. This receptor was taken from a female donor with breast cancer. Material: tumor-infiltrating naive CD4+ T cells sorted from the breast tumor. The subset was: naive CD4+ T cells, CD4+CD45RA+CD25-. This rearrangement joins TRBV6-1 to TRBJ2-2; 8 bases are a match to TRBD1. The chain's CDR3 is CASNLDRVIGELFF. DNA for the CDR3: TGTGCCAGCAATTTGGACAGGGTCATCGGGGAGCTGTTTTTT.